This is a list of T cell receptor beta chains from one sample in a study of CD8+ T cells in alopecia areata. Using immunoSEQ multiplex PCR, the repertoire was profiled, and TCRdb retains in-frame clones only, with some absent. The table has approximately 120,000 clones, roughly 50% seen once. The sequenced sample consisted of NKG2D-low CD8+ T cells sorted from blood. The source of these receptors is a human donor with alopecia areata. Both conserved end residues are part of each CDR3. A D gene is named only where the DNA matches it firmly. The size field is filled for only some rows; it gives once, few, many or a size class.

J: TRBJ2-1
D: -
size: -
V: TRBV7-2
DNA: TGTGCCAGCAGCTTTGCAGGGGTCAATGAGCAGTTCTTC
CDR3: CASSFAGVNEQFF

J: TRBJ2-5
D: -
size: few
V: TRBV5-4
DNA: TGTGCCAGCAGCTTGGACCCGGGAACCCAAGAGACCCAGTACTTC
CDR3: CASSLDPGTQETQYF

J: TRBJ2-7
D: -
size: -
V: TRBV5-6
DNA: TGTGCCAGCAGCTTGCGGGGAGTCCACGAGCAGTACTTC
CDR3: CASSLRGVHEQYF

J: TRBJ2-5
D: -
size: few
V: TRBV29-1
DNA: TGCAGCTACCTCGAGCGGTACCAAGAGACCCAGTACTTC
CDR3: CSYLERYQETQYF

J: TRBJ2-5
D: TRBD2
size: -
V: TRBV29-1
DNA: TGCAGCGCACTCGTTTCCGGGACTACCGGAGAGACCCAGTACTTC
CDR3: CSALVSGTTGETQYF

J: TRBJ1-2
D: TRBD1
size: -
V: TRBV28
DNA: TGTGCCAGCACAGGGGGCTATGGCTACACCTTC
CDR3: CASTGGYGYTF

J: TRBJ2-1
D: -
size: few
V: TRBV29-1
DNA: TGCAGCGTTGAAAGGCTCGACAATGAGCAGTTCTTC
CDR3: CSVERLDNEQFF

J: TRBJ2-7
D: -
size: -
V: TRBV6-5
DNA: TGTGCCAGCAGTCTCCCCTCCGGGAGTGACTTC
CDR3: CASSLPSGSDF

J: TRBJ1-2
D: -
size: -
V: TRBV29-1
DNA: TGCAGCGTTGAAGATCAGACCGGGAACTATGGCTACACCTTC
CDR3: CSVEDQTGNYGYTF

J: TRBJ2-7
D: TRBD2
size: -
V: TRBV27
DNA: TGTGCCAGCAGCTCTAGCGGGAGCCAGGAGCAGTACTTC
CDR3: CASSSSGSQEQYF

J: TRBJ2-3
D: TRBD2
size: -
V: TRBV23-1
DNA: TGCGCCAGCGTACCTAGCGGGGGGTTCACAGATACGCAGTATTTT
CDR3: CASVPSGGFTDTQYF

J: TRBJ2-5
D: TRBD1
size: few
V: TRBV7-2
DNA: TGTGCCAGCAGGCACGACAGGGAGTGGGAGACCCAGTACTTC
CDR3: CASRHDREWETQYF

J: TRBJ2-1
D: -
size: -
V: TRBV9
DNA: TGTGCCAGCAGCGTAGGTGGGACCAAGCAGTTCTTC
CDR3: CASSVGGTKQFF

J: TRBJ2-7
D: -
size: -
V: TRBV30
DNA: TGTGCCTGGAGTGCAGCGGGCCCGTGGGGCGAGCAGTACTTC
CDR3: CAWSAAGPWGEQYF

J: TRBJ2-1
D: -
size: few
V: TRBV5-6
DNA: TGTGCCAGCAGCTTGGGAACCTTCCCCGAGCAGTTCTTC
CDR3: CASSLGTFPEQFF

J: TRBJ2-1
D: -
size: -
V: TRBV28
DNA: TGTGCCAGCAGTAAACCACCCGAAGAGGCGGAGGGCTCCTACAATGAGCAGTTCTTC
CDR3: CASSKPPEEAEGSYNEQFF

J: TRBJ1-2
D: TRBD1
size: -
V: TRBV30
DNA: TGTGCCTGGAGTGCCGGGGACAGCTATGGCTACACCTTC
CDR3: CAWSAGDSYGYTF

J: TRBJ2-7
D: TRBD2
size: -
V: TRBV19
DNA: TGTGCCAGTAGTCCCAGGACAGGACTAGCGGTATTCTACGAGCAGTACTTC
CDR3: CASSPRTGLAVFYEQYF

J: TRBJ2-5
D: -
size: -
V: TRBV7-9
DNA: TGTGCCAGCGTCCGGGACCAAGAGACCCAGTACTTC
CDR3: CASVRDQETQYF

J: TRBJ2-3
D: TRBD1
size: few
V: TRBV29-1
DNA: TGCAGCGTTGACGAGGGACAGGGGACAGATACGCAGTATTTT
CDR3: CSVDEGQGTDTQYF

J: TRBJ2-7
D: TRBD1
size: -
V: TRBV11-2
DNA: TGTGCCAGCAGCCTAGGACAGGGAGCCTACGAGCAGTACTTC
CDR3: CASSLGQGAYEQYF

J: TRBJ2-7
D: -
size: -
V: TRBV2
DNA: TGTGCCAGCTCGACATCAGGCGAGCAGTACTTC
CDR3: CASSTSGEQYF

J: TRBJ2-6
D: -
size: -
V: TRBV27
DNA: TGTGCCAGCAGTTTATCGGGCCAAGGCCCTCTCTCTGGGGCCAACGTCCTGACTTTC
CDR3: CASSLSGQGPLSGANVLTF

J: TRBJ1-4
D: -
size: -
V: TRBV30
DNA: TGTGCCTGGGGGCCCCGGGTAGGGACTAATGAAAAACTGTTTTTT
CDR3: CAWGPRVGTNEKLFF

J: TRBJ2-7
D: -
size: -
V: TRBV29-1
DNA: TGCAGCGTTCGGACATCGGAAACCTACGAGCAGTACTTC
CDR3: CSVRTSETYEQYF

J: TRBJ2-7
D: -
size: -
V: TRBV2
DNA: TGTGCCAGCAATGGGGGCTACGAGCAGTACTTC
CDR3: CASNGGYEQYF

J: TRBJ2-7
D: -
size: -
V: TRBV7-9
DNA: TGTGCCAGCAGCTTGGTATCAACCCCTGACGAGCAGTACTTC
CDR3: CASSLVSTPDEQYF

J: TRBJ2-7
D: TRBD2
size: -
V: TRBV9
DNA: TGTGCCAGCAGCGTAGCGGGAGCGGGGGGGAACGAGCAGTACTTC
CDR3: CASSVAGAGGNEQYF

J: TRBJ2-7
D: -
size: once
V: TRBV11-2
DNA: TGTGCCAGCAGCTTCCTCCCGGACGGTCCCTCACCGTACGAGCAGTACTTC
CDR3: CASSFLPDGPSPYEQYF

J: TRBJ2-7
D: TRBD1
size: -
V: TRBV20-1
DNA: TGCAGTGGGACAGGGACCTACGAGCAGTACTTC
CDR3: CSGTGTYEQYF

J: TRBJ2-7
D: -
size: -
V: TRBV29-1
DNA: TGCAGCGTTGGGGACGGTTACTACGAGCAGTACTTC
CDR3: CSVGDGYYEQYF

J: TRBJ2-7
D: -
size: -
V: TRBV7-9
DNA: TGTGCCAGCAGCTTCGGAAACGACCGGCAGTACTTC
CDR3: CASSFGNDRQYF